The next 17 T cell receptor beta chains were all read from a single sample in a study of cytomegalovirus exposure and HLA in healthy donors. In the PCR, 60 Vbeta and 13 Jbeta primers were used. Profiled with immunoSEQ multiplex PCR; TCRdb holds only in-frame clones, not every one. The profile covers about 170,000 clones, with under 80% appearing a single time and 2% to 2.5% taken by the ten largest. Sequencing was done on a sample of PBMCs. Receptor source: a human donor in good health.

At least ten counts were recorded for this clone. The chain couples TRBV7-6 to TRBJ2-7; TRBD2 might be the D (6 bases). This CDR3 region has 15 residues. The germline V and J ends were trimmed by 5 bases and 4 bases, with 18 bases remaining between them. In germline, CDR1 is SGHVS, CDR2 FNYEAQ. This CDR3 is CASSGLLGGWYEQYF. CDR3 DNA: TGTGCCAGCAGCGGGCTACTCGGAGGGTGGTACGAGCAGTACTTC.

This clone was picked up a small number of times. The chain links TRBV30 to TRBJ1-6; weak D call: TRBD1 (6 bases). Germline V gives CDR1 GTSNPN, CDR2 SVGIG (reference sequence). Trimming removed 4 bases from V and 3 bases from J, with 7 bases in between. The CDR3 contains 13 residues. Here the CDR3 reads CAWTDSYNSPLHF. CDR3 coding DNA: TGTGCCTGGACGGACAGCTATAATTCACCCCTCCACTTT.

The table lists this clone with a few counts. Additional DNA sequences in this sample encode the identical CDR3. The chain joins TRBV5-1 to TRBJ2-1; 7 nucleotides agree with TRBD1. The CDR3 is 14 residues long. Germline CDR1 is SGHRS and CDR2 is YFSETQ. J lost 3 bases, V lost 4 bases, and 4 bases had no gene match. CDR3 nucleotide sequence: TGCGCCAGCAGCGGAGCAGGGGGCTACAATGAGCAGTTCTTC. Translated, it gives CASSGAGGYNEQFF.

This CDR3 is CASSSRAQGKGYTF. The CDR3 DNA sequence: TGTGCCAGCAGCTCGCGAGCACAGGGAAAAGGCTACACCTTC. The chain carries TRBV13 and TRBJ1-2, with a tentative D call TRBD1 (6 bases). Germline assignment: CDR1 PRHDT and CDR2 FYEKMQ (reference sequence). This CDR3 region has 14 residues. Trimming left V 4 bases short and J 8 bases short, with 17 bases between.

The J gene is TRBJ1-5, the V gene TRBV15; D not resolved. The CDR3 totals 12 residues. CDR1 is LNHNV and CDR2 is YYDKDF in the germline V gene (reference sequence). The CDR3 DNA is TGTGCAGCGGCGGGCGAGAATCAGCCCCAGCATTTT. It is translated as CAAAGENQPQHF.

The chain joins TRBV19 to TRBJ2-7; tentative D call: TRBD2 (5 bases). With 11 bases removed from V and 3 bases from J, the gap between germline ends came to 23 bases. The CDR3 covers 15 residues. The germline gives CDR1 LNHDA, CDR2 SQIVND (reference sequence). In DNA, the CDR3 is TGTGCCTCGAGTATTAGCGCACAAGTAAACTACGAGCAGTACTTC. It specifies CASSISAQVNYEQYF.

This clone turned up a few times. The genes are TRBV7-9 and TRBJ2-3; D is perhaps TRBD2 (6 bases). The CDR3 has 11 residues. The V end lost 5 bases, the J end lost 13 bases, and 13 bases lay between the germline ends. Germline V gene sequence: CDR1 SEHNR, CDR2 FQNEAQ (reference sequence). The chain's CDR3 is CASSMTSFEYF. Written as DNA, the CDR3 is TGTGCCAGCAGCATGACTAGTTTTGAGTATTTT.

For this clone: It may be a read error: a sequence one base away is much more abundant. The DNA for the CDR3 is TGTGCCAGCAGCCTCGGGGGGAACACTGAAGCTTTCTTT. Translation gives CASSLGGNTEAFF. The genes are TRBV14 and TRBJ1-1, with a tentative D call TRBD1 (5 bases). Germline CDR1 is SGHDN and CDR2 is FVKESK. CDR3 length: 13 amino acids. Trimming shortened V by 4 bases and J by 1 base, and 7 bases separated the two germline ends.

The chain is built from TRBV29-1 and TRBJ1-3; the D is unclear. V shed 7 bases and J shed 0 bases, with 16 bases lying between them. In germline, CDR1 is SQVTM, CDR2 ANQGSEA. The CDR3 covers 15 residues. The CDR3: CSASVGRYSGNTIYF. CDR3 nucleotides: TGCAGCGCCTCCGTGGGCAGATACTCTGGAAACACCATATATTTT. The full variable domain, completed using reference TRBV29-1 and TRBJ1-3, is SAVISQKPSRDICQRGTSLTIQCQVDSQVTMMFWYRQQPGQSLTLIATANQGSEATYESGFVIDKFPISRPNLTFSTLTVSNMSPEDSSIYLCSASVGRYSGNTIYFGEGSWLTVV.

The CDR3 protein is CAISAGQGETQYF. CDR3 DNA: TGTGCCATCAGTGCGGGACAGGGGGAGACCCAGTACTTC. V is TRBV10-3 and J is TRBJ2-5; 10 bases are a match to TRBD1. Germline CDR1 reads ENHRY; CDR2 reads SYGVKD. The length of the CDR3 is 13 residues. V lost 4 bases to trimming and J lost 5 bases; unmatched junction nucleotides: 1.

Of note for this clone: A junction boundary mismatches the germline segment, possibly from a read error. The chain joins TRBV7-9 to TRBJ2-7; 13 bases fit TRBD2. CDR1 and CDR2 from the germline V gene are SEHNR and FQNEAQ (reference sequence). There are 18 residues in the CDR3. CDR3: CSSSSPTRLAGGPYEQYF. DNA of the CDR3: TGTTCCAGCAGCTCCCCTACCCGACTAGCGGGGGGCCCCTACGAGCAGTACTTC. The full variable domain, rest sourced from reference TRBV7-9 and TRBJ2-7, is DTGVSQNPRHKITKRGQNVTFRCDPISEHNRLYWYRQTLGQGPEFLTYFQNEAQLEKSRLLSDRFSAERPKGSFSTLEIQRTEQGDSAMYLCSSSSPTRLAGGPYEQYFGPGTRLTVT.

The chain has TRBV5-8 and TRBJ1-2; no clear D. The germline gives CDR1 SGHTS, CDR2 YDEGEE. V was shortened by 2 bases and J by 2 bases, with 10 bases between the two germline ends. The CDR3 has 14 residues. The CDR3 nucleotides are TGTGCCAGCAGCTTAAATTTCGTGAACTATGGCTACACCTTC. It yields the protein CASSLNFVNYGYTF.

V and J are TRBV27 and TRBJ1-3; D gene unclear. The CDR3 loop spans 13 amino acids. With 6 bases removed from V and 0 bases from J, the gap between germline ends came to 6 bases. CDR1 MNHEY and CDR2 SMNVEV come from the germline V gene (reference sequence). The chain's CDR3 is CASSRDSGNTIYF. DNA of the CDR3: TGTGCCAGCAGCCGCGACTCTGGAAACACCATATATTTT.

This clone was counted a single time. The chain combines TRBV5-6 with TRBJ2-3, with 9 bases identical to TRBD2. This CDR3 has 16 amino acids. V trimming: 2 bases; J trimming: 1 base; junction bases outside the gene matches: 5. Germline loops: CDR1 SGHDT, CDR2 YYEEEE. Here the CDR3 DNA reads TGTGCCAGCAGCTTAATGAGCGGGGGGCGCACAGATACGCAGTATTTT. It codes for CASSLMSGGRTDTQYF.

J is TRBJ2-1 and V is TRBV11-2, with TRBD1 matching over 7 bases. V was clipped by 0 bases and J by 7 bases; unmatched bases: 3. Per the germline V gene, CDR1 is SGHAT and CDR2 is FQNNGV. This CDR3 is built from 14 residues. This CDR3 reads CASSLDRGRNEQFF. The CDR3, as DNA: TGTGCCAGCAGCTTAGATAGGGGGCGAAATGAGCAGTTCTTC.

This clone turned up a few times. The rearrangement uses TRBV7-8 and TRBJ1-2, with D perhaps matching TRBD1 (6 bases). The V end was cut by 5 bases, the J end by 8 bases, with 18 bases between. CDR3 length equals 14 residues. Germline V lookup: CDR1 SGHVS, CDR2 FQNEAQ. The CDR3 coding sequence is TGTGCCAGCAGCAGGGGGTGGGGGGGGCACGGCTACACCTTC. Translating gives CASSRGWGGHGYTF.

V usage is TRBV7-2 and J usage is TRBJ2-6; a weak D match, TRBD1 (6 bases). V was cut by 4 bases and J by 0 bases, with 10 bases left in between. The CDR3 runs to 16 residues. CDR1 is SGHTA, CDR2 FQGNSA, per germline. CDR3 sequence: CASSSPGVSGANVLTF. In nucleotides, the CDR3 is TGTGCCAGCAGCTCTCCAGGGGTCTCTGGGGCCAACGTCCTGACTTTC. Variable domain in full (rest from reference TRBV7-2 and TRBJ2-6): GAGVSQSPSNKVTEKGKDVELRCDPISGHTALYWYRQSLGQGLEFLIYFQGNSAPDKSGLPSDRFSAERTGGSVSTLTIQRTQQEDSAVYLCASSSPGVSGANVLTFGAGSRLTVL.